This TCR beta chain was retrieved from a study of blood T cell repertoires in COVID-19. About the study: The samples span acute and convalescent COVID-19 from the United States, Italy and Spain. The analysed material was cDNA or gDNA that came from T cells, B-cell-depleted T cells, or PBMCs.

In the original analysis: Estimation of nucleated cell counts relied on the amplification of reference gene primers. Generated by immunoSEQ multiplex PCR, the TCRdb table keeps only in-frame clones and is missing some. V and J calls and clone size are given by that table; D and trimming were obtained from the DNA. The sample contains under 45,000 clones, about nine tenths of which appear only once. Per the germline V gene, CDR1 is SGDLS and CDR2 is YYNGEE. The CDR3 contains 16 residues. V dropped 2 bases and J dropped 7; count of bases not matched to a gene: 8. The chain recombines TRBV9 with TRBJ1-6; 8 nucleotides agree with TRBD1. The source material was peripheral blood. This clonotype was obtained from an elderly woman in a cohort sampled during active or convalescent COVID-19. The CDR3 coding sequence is TGTGCCAGCAGCGTTGACCCGACAGGGGACAATTCACCCCTCCACTTT. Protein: CASSVDPTGDNSPLHF.